The 10 T cell receptor beta chains in this list originate from one sample, sequenced in a study of blood T cell repertoires in COVID-19. Assay used: immunoSEQ multiplex PCR; TCRdb lists only in-frame clones, some missing. The data hold about 75,000 clones, with roughly 84% observed a single time. The specimen sequenced was peripheral blood. The receptors here all came from a woman in her forties or fifties with acute or convalescent COVID-19.

This chain links TRBV5-5 with TRBJ2-3; maybe TRBD2 (5 bases). This CDR3 region has 15 residues. V lost 5 bases, J lost 3 bases, and 16 bases lay in between. CDR1 SGHKS and CDR2 YYEKEE come from the germline V gene (reference sequence). The CDR3 sequence is CASSQIDYATDTQYF. Here the CDR3 DNA reads TGTGCCAGCAGTCAGATCGACTATGCGACAGATACGCAGTATTTT.

The rearrangement uses TRBV5-6 and TRBJ1-1; 7 positions agree with TRBD1. CDR3 size: 13 residues. Trimming took 4 bases from V and 8 from J; bases not matched to a gene: 8. The germline V gene encodes CDR1 SGHDT and CDR2 YYEEEE. The CDR3 here is CASSPLRQGEAFF. The DNA for the CDR3 is TGTGCCAGCAGCCCACTCCGACAGGGAGAAGCTTTCTTT.

The chain recombines TRBV4-2 with TRBJ1-5; 12 bases line up with TRBD1. The CDR3 is 19 residues long. Germline CDR1 and CDR2: LGHNA and YNFKEQ. With V trimmed by 4 bases and J by 1 base, 11 bases remained unmatched. CDR3: CASSLHAGTGGLSNQPQHF. As DNA, the CDR3 is TGTGCCAGCAGCCTCCACGCCGGGACAGGGGGCCTGAGCAATCAGCCCCAGCATTTT.

The chain is built from TRBV3-1 (or the pseudogene TRBV3-2) and TRBJ2-1; perhaps TRBD1 as D (6 bases). V lost 0 bases, J lost 9 bases, and 15 bases lay in between. The CDR3 totals 15 residues. The germline V gene encodes CDR1 LGHDT and CDR2 YNNKEL (reference sequence). The CDR3 loop is CASSQEGRGLGEQFF. In DNA form, the CDR3 reads TGTGCCAGCAGCCAAGAAGGCAGGGGTCTGGGTGAGCAGTTCTTC.

The genes are TRBV15 and TRBJ2-7; TRBD1 matches 11 bases. From germline, CDR1 is LNHNV and CDR2 YYDKDF (reference sequence). J was trimmed by 6 bases and V by 1 base; bases with no gene match: 8. CDR3 size: 16 residues. The CDR3 here is CATSRGLGQGASEQYF. In DNA, the CDR3 is TGTGCCACCAGCAGAGGGCTAGGACAGGGGGCGTCCGAGCAGTACTTC. Based on the CDR3 plus reference TRBV15 and TRBJ2-7, the full variable domain is DAMVIQNPRYQVTQFGKPVTLSCSQTLNHNVMYWYQQKSSQAPKLLFHYYDKDFNNEADTPDNFQSRRPNTSFCFLDIRSPGLGDTAMYLCATSRGLGQGASEQYFGPGTRLTVT.

The genes are TRBV7-2 and TRBJ2-1, with a possible D match to TRBD2 (6 bases). Germline V gene sequence: CDR1 SGHTA, CDR2 FQGNSA. CDR3 length equals 14 residues. V lost 5 bases to trimming and J lost 10 bases, with 18 bases between them. In DNA form, the CDR3 reads TGTGCCAGCAGCATTCCGGGACTCAACAGGGAGCAGTTCTTC. Translated, it gives CASSIPGLNREQFF.

The chain employs TRBV6-6 and TRBJ2-1; D perhaps matches TRBD2 (5 bases). The CDR3 sequence is 15 residues long. From germline, CDR1 is MNHNY and CDR2 SVGAGI (reference sequence). Trimming left V 0 bases short and J 5 bases short, with 11 bases between. The CDR3 is CASSYSRLPNNEQFF. The CDR3 DNA sequence: TGTGCCAGCAGTTACTCGCGACTACCGAACAATGAGCAGTTCTTC.

This chain connects TRBV5-8 to TRBJ1-1; possibly TRBD1 for D (5 bases). Germline V gene data show CDR1 as SGHTS and CDR2 as YDEGEE. This CDR3 contains 15 residues. Trimming took 1 base from V and 2 from J, leaving 12 bases between them. CDR3 sequence (DNA): TGTGCCAGCAGCTTGCTTATGACAGTAAACACTGAAGCTTTCTTT. Its translation is CASSLLMTVNTEAFF.

V and J are TRBV5-1 and TRBJ2-3; 9 bases align to TRBD2. V lost 2 bases to trimming and J lost 1 base; unmatched junction nucleotides: 2. Per the germline V gene, CDR1 is SGHRS and CDR2 is YFSETQ. The CDR3 is 15 residues long. The CDR3 DNA sequence: TGCGCCAGCAGCTTCCAGCGGGGGGGCACAGATACGCAGTATTTT. Its translation is CASSFQRGGTDTQYF.

The chain links TRBV5-1 to TRBJ2-3; no definite D call. Germline V gives CDR1 SGHRS, CDR2 YFSETQ. The CDR3 loop spans 14 amino acids. Trimming removed 0 bases at V and 7 bases at J, with 12 bases between. The CDR3 is CASSLEPGLNTQYF. The CDR3 nucleotides are TGCGCCAGCAGCTTGGAGCCGGGTTTGAATACGCAGTATTTT.